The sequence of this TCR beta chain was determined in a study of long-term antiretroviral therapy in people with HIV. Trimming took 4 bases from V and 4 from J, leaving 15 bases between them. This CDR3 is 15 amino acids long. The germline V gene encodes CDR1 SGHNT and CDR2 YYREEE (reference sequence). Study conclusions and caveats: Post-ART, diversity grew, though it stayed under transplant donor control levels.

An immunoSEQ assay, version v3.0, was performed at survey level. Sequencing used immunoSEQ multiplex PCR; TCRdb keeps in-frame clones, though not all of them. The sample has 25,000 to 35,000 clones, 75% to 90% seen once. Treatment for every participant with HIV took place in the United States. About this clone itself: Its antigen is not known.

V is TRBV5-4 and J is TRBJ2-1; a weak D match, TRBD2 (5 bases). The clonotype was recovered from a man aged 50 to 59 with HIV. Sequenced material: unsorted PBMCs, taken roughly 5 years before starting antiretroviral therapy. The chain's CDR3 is CASSQDRGTYNEQFF. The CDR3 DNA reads TGTGCCAGCAGCCAGGACCGGGGAACGTACAATGAGCAGTTCTTC.